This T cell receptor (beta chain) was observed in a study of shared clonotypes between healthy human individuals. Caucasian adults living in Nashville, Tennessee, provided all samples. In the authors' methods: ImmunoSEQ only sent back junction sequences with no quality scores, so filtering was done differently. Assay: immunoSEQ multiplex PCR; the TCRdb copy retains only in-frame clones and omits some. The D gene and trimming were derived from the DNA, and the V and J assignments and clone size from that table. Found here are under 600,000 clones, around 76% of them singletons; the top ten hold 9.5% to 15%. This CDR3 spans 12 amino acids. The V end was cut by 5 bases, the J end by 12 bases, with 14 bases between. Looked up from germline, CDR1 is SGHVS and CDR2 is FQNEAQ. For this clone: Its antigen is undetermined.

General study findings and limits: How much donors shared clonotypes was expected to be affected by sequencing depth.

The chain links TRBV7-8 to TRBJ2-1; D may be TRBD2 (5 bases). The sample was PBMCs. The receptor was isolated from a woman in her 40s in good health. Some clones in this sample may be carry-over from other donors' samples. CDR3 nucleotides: TGTGCCAGCAGCCCCCGTGAGGGTGGGCAGTTCTTC. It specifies CASSPREGGQFF.